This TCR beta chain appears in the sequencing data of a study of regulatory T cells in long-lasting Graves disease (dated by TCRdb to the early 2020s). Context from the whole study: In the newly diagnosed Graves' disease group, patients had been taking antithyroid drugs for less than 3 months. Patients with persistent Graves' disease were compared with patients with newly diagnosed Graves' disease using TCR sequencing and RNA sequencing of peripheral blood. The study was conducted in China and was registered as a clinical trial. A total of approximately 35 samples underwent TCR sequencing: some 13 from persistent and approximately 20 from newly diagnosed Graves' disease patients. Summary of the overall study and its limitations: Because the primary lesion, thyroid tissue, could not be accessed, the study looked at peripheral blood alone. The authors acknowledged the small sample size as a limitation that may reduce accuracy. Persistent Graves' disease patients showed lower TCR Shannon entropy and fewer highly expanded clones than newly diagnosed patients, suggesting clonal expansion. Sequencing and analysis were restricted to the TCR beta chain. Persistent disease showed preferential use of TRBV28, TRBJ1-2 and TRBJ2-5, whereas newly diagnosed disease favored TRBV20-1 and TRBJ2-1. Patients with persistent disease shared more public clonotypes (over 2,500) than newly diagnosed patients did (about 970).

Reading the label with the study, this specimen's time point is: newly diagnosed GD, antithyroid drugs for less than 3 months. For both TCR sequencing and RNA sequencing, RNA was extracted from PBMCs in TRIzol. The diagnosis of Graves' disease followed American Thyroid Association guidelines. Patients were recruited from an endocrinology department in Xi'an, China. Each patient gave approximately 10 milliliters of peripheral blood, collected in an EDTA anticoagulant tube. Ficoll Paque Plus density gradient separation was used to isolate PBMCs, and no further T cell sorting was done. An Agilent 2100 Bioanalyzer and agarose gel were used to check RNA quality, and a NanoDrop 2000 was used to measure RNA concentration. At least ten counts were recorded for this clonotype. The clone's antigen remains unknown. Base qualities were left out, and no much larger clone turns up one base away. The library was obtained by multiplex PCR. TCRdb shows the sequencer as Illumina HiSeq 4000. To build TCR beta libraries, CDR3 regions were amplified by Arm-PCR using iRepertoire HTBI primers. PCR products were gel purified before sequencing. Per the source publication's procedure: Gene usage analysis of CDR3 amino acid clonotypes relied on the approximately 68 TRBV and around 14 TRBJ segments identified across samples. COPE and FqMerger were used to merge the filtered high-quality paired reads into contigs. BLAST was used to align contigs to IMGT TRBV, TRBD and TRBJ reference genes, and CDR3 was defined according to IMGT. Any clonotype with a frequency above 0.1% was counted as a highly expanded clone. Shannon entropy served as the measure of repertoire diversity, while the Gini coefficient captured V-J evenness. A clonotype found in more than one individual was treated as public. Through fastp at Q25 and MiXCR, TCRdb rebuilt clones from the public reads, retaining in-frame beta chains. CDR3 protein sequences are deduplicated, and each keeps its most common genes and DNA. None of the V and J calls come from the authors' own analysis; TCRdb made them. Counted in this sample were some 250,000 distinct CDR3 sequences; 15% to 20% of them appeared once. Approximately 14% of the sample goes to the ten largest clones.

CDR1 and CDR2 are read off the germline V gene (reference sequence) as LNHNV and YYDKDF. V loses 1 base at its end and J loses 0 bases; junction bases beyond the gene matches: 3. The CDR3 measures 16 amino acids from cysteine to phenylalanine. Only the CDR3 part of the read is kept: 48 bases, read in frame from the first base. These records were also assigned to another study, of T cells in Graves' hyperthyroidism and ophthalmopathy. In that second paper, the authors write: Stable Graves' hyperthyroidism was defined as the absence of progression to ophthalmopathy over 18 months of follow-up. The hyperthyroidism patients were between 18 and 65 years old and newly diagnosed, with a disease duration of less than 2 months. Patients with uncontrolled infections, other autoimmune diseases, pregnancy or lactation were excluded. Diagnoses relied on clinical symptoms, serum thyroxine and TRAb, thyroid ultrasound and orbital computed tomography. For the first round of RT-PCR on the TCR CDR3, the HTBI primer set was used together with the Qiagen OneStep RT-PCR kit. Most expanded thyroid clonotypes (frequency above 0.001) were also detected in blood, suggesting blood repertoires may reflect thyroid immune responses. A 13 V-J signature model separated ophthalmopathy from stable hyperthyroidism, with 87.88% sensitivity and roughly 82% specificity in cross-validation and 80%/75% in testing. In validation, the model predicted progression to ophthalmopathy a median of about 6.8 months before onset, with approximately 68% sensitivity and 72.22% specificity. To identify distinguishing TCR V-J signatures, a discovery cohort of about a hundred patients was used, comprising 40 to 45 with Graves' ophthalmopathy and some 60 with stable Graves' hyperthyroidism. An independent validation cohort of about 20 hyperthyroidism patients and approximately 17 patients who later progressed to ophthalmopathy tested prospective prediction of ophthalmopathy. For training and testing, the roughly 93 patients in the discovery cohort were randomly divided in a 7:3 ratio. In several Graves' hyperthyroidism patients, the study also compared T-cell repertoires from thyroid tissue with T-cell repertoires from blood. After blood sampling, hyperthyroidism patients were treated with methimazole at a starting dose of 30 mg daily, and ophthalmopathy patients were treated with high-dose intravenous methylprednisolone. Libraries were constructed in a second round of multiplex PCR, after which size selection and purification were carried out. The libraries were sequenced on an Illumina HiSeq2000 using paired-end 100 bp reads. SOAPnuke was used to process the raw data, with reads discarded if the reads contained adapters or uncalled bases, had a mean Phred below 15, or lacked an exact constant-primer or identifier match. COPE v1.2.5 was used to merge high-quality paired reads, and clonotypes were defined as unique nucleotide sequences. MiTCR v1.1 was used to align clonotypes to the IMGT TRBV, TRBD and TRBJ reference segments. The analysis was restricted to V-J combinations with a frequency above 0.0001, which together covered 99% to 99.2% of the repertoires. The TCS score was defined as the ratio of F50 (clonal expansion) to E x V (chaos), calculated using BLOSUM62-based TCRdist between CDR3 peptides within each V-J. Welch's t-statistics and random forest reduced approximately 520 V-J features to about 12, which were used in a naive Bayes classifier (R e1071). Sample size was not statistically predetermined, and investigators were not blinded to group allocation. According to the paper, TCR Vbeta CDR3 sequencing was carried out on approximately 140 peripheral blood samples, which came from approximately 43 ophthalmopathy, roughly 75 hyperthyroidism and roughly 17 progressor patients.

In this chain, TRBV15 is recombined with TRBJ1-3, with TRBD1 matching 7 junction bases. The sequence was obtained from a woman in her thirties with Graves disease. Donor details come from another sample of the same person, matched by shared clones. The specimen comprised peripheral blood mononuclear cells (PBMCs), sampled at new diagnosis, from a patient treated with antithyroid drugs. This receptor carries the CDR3 CATSRGDRGSGNTIYF. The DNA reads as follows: TGTGCCACCAGCAGAGGGGACAGAGGCTCTGGAAACACCATATATTTT. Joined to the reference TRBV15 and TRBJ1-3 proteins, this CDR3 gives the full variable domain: DAMVIQNPRYQVTQFGKPVTLSCSQTLNHNVMYWYQQKSSQAPKLLFHYYDKDFNNEADTPDNFQSRRPNTSFCFLDIRSPGLGDTAMYLCATSRGDRGSGNTIYFGEGSWLTVV.